The entry below gives a single TCR beta chain sequence along with its context. Deletions cut 1 base from V and 3 bases from J, with 4 bases between. The CDR3 runs to 12 residues. Germline V CDR1 and CDR2: SGHRS, YFSETQ. Data came from immunoSEQ multiplex PCR; TCRdb stores just in-frame clones and leaves some out. Here the sample spans about 60,000 clones, over 80% being singletons. The sample belongs to a study of OX40 agonist ivuxolimab in advanced cancers. Specimen: CD4+ or CD8+ T cells sorted from blood, collected in a trial of the OX40 agonist ivuxolimab. The chain employs TRBV5-1 and TRBJ2-5, with D uncertain. This receptor was taken from an adult with an advanced solid tumor such as melanoma, head and neck, liver or kidney cancer. CDR3 in amino acids: CASSLPEETQYF. The CDR3 DNA is TGCGCCAGCAGCTTGCCGGAAGAGACCCAGTACTTC.